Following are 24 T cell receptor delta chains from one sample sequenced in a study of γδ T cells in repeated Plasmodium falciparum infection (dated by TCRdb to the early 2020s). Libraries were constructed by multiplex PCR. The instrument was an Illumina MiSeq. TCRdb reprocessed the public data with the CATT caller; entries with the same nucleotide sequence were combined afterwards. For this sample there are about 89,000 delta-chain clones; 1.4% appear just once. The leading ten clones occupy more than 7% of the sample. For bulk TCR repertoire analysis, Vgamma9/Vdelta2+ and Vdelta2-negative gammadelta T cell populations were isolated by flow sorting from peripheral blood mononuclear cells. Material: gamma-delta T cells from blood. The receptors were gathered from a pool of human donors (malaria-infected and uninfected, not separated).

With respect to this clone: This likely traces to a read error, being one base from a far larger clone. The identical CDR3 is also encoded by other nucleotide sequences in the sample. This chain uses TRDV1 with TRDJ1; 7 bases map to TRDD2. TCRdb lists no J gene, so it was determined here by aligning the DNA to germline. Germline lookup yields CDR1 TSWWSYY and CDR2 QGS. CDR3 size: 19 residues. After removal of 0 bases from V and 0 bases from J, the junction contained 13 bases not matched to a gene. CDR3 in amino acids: CALGELSHSYRLYTDKLIF. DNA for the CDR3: TGTGCTCTTGGGGAACTTTCCCATTCCTACCGTCTTTACACCGATAAACTCATCTTT.

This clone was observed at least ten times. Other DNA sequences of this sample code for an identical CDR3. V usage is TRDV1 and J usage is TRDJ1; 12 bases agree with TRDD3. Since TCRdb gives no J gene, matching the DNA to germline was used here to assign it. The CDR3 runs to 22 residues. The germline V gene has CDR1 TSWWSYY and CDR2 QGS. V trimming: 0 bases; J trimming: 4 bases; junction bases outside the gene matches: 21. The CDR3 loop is CALGELVRCSVTGGYLHDKLIF. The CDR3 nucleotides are TGTGCTCTTGGGGAACTAGTCCGCTGCTCGGTTACTGGGGGATACCTCCACGATAAACTCATCTTT.

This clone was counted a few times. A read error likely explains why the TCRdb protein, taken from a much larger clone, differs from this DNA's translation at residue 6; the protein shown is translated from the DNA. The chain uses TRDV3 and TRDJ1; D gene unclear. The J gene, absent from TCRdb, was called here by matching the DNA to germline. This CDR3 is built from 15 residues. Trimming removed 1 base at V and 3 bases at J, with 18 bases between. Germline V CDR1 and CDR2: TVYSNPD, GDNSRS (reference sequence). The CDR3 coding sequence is TGTGCCTTTATCCCAGTAGTACGCGTCCCCGATAAACTCATCTTT. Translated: CAFIPVVRVPDKLIF.

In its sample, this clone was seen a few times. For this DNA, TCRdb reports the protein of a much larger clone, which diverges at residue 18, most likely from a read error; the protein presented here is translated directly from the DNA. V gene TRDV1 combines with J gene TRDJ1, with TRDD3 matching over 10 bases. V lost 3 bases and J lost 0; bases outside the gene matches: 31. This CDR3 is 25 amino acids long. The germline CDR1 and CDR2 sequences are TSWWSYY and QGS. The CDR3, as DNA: TGTGCTCTTGGGGACATTTTGGGCCTTCGAAGAATTACTGGGGGATTCCCAGGGCACACCGATAAACTCATCTTT. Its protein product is CALGDILGLRRITGGFPGHTDKLIF.

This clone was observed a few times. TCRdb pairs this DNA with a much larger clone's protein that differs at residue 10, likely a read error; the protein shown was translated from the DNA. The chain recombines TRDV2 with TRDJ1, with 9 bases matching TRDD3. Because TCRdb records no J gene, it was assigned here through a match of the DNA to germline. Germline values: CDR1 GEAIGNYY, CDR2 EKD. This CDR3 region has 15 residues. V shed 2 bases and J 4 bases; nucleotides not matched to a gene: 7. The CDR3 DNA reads TGTGCCTGTGACAAATACTGGGGGAGATACGATAAACTCATCTTT. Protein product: CACDKYWGRYDKLIF.

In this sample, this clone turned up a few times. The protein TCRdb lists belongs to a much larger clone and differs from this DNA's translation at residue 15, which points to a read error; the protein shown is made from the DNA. CDR3 loop: CALGETPGALLLYWEILPDKLIF. The DNA of the CDR3 is TGTGCTCTTGGGGAGACGCCCGGGGCCTTGCTACTGTACTGGGAGATACTCCCCGATAAACTCATCTTT. The rearrangement uses TRDV1 and TRDJ1; D is perhaps TRDD3 (6 bases). TCRdb is silent on the J gene; assignment here came from matching the DNA to germline. Germline V gene lookup returns CDR1 TSWWSYY and CDR2 QGS. This CDR3 has 23 amino acids. Trimming left V 3 bases short and J 3 bases short, with 38 bases between.

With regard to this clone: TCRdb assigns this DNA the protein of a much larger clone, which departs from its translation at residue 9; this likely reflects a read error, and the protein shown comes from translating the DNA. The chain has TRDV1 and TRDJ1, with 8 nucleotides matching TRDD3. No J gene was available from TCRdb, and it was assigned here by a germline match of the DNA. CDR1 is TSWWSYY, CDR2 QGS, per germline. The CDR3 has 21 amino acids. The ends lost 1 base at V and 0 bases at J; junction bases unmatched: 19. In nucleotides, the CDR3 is TGTGCTCTTGGGGAACGGCCCTTCCCACAATACTGGGGGGATTACACCGATAAACTCATCTTT. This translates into CALGERPFPQYWGDYTDKLIF.

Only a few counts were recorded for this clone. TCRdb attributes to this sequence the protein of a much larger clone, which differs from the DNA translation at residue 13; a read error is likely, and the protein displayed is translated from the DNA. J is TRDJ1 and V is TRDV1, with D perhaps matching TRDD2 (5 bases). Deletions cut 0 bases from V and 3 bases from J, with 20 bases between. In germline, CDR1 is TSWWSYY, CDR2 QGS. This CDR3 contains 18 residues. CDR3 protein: CALGELFRRPLYADKLIF. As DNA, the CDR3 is TGTGCTCTTGGGGAACTCTTCCGCCGACCACTGTACGCCGATAAACTCATCTTT.

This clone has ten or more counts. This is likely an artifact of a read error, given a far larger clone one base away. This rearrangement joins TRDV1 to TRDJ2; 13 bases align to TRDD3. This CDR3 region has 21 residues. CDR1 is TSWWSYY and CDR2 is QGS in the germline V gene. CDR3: CALVGALLILGDTLLTAQPFF. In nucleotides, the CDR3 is TGTGCTCTTGTGGGGGCCCTACTCATACTGGGGGATACGCTTTTGACAGCACAACCCTTCTTT.

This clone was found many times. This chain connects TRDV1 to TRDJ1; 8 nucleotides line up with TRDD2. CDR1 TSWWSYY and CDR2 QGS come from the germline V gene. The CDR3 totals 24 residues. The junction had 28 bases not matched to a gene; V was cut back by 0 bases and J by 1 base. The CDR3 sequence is CALGELVPKASYPWAEGGTDKLIF. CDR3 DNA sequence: TGTGCTCTTGGGGAACTAGTCCCTAAAGCTTCCTACCCATGGGCCGAGGGGGGCACCGATAAACTCATCTTT.

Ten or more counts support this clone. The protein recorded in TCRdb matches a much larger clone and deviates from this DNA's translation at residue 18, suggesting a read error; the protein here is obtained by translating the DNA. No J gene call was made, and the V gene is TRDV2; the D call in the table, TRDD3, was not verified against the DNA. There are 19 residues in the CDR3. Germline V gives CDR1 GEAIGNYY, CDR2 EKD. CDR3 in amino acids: CACDIVLPTGDTHTDKLTF. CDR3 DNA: TGTGCCTGTGACATTGTCCTTCCTACCGGGGATACCCACACCGATAAACTCACCTTT.

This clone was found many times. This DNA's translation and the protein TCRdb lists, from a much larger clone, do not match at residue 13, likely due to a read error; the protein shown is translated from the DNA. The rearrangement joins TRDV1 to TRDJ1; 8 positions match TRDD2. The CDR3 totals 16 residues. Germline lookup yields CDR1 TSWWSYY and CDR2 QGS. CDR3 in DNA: TGTGCTCTTGGGAAACTTCCTACTAGGATGGGGAGTGAACTCATCTTT. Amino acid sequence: CALGKLPTRMGSELIF.

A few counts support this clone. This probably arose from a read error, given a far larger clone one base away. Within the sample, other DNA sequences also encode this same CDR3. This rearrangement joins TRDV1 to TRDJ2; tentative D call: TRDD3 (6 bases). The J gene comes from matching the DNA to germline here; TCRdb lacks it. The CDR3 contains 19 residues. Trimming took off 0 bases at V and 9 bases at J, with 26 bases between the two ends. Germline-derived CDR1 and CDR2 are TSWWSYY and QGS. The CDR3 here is CALGELGPTSSGIEPQLFF. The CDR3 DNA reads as TGTGCTCTTGGGGAACTGGGTCCAACCTCCTCGGGGATCGAACCACAACTCTTCTTT.

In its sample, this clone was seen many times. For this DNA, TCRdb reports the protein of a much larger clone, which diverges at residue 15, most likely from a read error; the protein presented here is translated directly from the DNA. For the CDR3, the DNA is TGTGCTATTGGGGAAGTCTTCCTACGTCCGGGGGGGCTTCTTAGACTCATCTTT. As protein: CAIGEVFLRPGGLLRLIF. V usage is TRDV1 and J usage is TRDJ1, with 8 bases matching TRDD2. TCRdb supplies no J gene; here it was assigned by aligning the nucleotide sequence to germline. CDR1 is TSWWSYY and CDR2 is QGS in the germline V gene. This CDR3 is built from 18 residues.

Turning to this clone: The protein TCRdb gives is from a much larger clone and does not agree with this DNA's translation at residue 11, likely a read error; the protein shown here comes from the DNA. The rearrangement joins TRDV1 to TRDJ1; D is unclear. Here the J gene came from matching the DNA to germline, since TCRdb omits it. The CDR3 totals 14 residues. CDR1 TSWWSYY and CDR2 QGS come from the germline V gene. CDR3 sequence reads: CALQWIQYTDRLIF. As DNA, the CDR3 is TGTGCTCTCCAGTGGATTCAATACACCGATAGACTCATCTTT.

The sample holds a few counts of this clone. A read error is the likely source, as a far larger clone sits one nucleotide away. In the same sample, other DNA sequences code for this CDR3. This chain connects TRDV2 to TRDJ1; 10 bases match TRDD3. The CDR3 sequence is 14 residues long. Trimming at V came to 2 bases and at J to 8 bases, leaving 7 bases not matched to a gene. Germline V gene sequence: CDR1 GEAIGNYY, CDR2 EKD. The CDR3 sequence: CACDKLGDKGKLIF. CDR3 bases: TGTGCCTGTGACAAGCTGGGGGATAAGGGAAAACTCATCTTT.

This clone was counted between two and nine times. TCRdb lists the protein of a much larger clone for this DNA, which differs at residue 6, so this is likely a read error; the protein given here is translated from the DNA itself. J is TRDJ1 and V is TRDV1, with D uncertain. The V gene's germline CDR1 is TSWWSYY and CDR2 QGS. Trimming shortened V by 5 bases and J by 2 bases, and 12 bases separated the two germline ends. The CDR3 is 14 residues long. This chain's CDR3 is CALGPRAPTDKLIF. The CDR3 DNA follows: TGTGCTCTTGGGCCTAGGGCGCCTACCGATAAACTCATCTTT.

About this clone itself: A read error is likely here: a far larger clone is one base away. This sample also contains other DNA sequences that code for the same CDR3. CDR3 DNA: TGTGCTCTCGGGGAGGCTGTCATACTACGACTGGGAGGACTTTACACCGATAAACTCATCTTT. Its translation is CALGEAVILRLGGLYTDKLIF. The J gene is TRDJ1, the V gene TRDV1; weak D call: TRDD3 (6 bases). The CDR3 length is 21 residues. The germline CDR1 and CDR2 sequences are TSWWSYY and QGS.

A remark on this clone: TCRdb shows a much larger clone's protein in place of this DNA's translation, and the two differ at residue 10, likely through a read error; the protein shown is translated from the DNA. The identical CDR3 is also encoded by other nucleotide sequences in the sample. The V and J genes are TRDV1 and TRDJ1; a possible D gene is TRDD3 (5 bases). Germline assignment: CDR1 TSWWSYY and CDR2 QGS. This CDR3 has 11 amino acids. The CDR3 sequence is CALLIRGKLTF. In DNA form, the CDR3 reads TGTGCTCTCCTTATACGGGGTAAGCTCACCTTT.

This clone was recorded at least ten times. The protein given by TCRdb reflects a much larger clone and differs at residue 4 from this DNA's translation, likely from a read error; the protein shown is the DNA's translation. CDR3 loop: CACGVLGVYTDKLIF. The CDR3 DNA sequence: TGTGCCTGTGGCGTACTGGGGGTTTACACCGATAAACTCATCTTT. The genes are TRDV2 and TRDJ1; 8 bases line up with TRDD3. Since TCRdb gives no J gene, matching the DNA to germline was used here to assign it. From germline, CDR1 is GEAIGNYY and CDR2 EKD. Trimming cost V 5 bases and J 0 bases; bases outside gene matches: 7. The CDR3 contains 15 residues.

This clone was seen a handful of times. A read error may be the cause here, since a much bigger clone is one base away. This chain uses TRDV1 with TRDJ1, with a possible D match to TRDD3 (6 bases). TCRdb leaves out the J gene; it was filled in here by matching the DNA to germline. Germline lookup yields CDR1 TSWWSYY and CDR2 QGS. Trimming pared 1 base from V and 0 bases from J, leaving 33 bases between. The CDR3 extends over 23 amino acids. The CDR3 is CALGERNLLPWWGPRMYTDKLIF. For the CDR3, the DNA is TGTGCTCTTGGGGAACGGAACCTACTCCCTTGGTGGGGGCCGCGCATGTACACCGATAAACTCATCTTT.

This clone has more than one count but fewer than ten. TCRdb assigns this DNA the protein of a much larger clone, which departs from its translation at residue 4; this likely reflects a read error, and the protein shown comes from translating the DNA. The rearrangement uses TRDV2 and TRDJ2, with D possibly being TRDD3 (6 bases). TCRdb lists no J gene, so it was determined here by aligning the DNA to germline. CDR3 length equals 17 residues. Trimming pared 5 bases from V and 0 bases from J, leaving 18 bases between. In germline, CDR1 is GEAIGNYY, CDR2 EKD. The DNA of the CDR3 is TGTGCCTGTGGCCCCGTGGGGGGGAAATCTTTGACAGCACAACTCTTCTTT. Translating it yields CACGPVGGKSLTAQLFF.

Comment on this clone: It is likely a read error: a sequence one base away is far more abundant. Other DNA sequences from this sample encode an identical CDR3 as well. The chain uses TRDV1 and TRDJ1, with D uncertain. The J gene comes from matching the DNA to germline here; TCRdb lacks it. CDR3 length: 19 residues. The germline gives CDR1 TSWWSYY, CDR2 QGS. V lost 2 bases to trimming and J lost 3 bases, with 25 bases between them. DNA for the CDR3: TGTGCTCTTGGGGAATACACCGCGCTACCGGCAGTGGGAGCCGATAAACTCATCTTT. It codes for CALGEYTALPAVGADKLIF.

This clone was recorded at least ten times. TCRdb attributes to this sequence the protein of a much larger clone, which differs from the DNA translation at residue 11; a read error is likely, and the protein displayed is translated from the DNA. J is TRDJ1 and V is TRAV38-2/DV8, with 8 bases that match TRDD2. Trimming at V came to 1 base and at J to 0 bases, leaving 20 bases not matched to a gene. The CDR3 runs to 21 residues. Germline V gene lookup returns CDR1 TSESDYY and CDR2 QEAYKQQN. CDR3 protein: CAYRSHFLHREYSFYTDKLIF. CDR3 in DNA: TGTGCTTATAGGAGCCACTTCCTACATCGGGAATACTCCTTTTACACCGATAAACTCATCTTT.